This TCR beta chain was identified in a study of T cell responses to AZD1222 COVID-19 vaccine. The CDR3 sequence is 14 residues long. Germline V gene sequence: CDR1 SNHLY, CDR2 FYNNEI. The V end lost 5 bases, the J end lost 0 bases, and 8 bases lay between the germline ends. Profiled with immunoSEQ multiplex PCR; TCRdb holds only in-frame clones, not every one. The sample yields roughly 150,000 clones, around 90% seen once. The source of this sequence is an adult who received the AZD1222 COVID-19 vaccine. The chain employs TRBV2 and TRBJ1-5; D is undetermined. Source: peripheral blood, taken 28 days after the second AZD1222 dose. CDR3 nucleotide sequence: TGTGCCAGCAGTATCAGCCATAGCAATCAGCCCCAGCATTTT. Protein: CASSISHSNQPQHF.